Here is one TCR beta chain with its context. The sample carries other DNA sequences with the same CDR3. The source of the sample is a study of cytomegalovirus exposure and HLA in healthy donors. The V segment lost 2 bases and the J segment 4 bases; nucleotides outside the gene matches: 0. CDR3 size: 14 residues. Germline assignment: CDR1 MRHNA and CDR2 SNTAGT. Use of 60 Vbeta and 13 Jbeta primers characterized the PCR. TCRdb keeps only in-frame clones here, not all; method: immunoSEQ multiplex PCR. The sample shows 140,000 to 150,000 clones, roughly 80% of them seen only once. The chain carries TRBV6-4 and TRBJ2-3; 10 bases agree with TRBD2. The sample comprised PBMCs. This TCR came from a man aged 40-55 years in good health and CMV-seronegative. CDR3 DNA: TGTGCCAGCAGTGACAGCGGGGGGGCAGATACGCAGTATTTT. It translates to CASSDSGGADTQYF.